This is a list of T cell receptor beta chains from one sample in a study of cytomegalovirus exposure and HLA in healthy donors. TCRdb keeps only in-frame clones here, not all; method: immunoSEQ multiplex PCR. This table lists 100,000 to 150,000 clones. The sequencing sample was made of PBMCs. Every receptor here comes from a woman in her 40s in good health and CMV-seronegative. Both conserved end residues are part of each CDR3. D genes are given only for firm matches.

V gene: TRBV7-2
D gene: TRBD1
J gene: TRBJ1-1
CDR3 DNA: TGTGCCAGCAGCGCCCGGACAGGGGGCCGGAACACTGAAGCTTTCTTT
CDR3 protein: CASSARTGGRNTEAFF

V gene: TRBV18
D gene: NA
J gene: TRBJ1-5
CDR3 DNA: TGTGCCAGCTCACCGGTTGGGGCCGGCAATCAGCCCCAGCATTTT
CDR3 protein: CASSPVGAGNQPQHF

V gene: TRBV5-4
D gene: TRBD2
J gene: TRBJ2-2
CDR3 DNA: TGTGCCAGCAGCTTGGCAAAACCGGGACTAGCGGGGCCCGGGGAGCTGTTTTTT
CDR3 protein: CASSLAKPGLAGPGELFF

V gene: TRBV7-2
D gene: NA
J gene: TRBJ2-7
CDR3 DNA: TGTGCCAGCAGCCCAGTCCATCAGGTCGGAACCTACGAGCAGTACTTC
CDR3 protein: CASSPVHQVGTYEQYF

V gene: TRBV6-5
D gene: NA
J gene: TRBJ1-3
CDR3 DNA: TGTGCCAGCAGTTACAGTTTTAGGGGCTCTGGAAACACCATATATTTT
CDR3 protein: CASSYSFRGSGNTIYF

V gene: TRBV28
D gene: NA
J gene: TRBJ1-2
CDR3 DNA: TGTGCCAGCAGTGTGGAGAGGGATGGCTACACCTTC
CDR3 protein: CASSVERDGYTF

V gene: TRBV6-5
D gene: NA
J gene: TRBJ1-2
CDR3 DNA: TGTGCCAGCAGTTTGGCAGGGGTTTCGAGTGGCTACACCTTC
CDR3 protein: CASSLAGVSSGYTF

V gene: TRBV10-2
D gene: NA
J gene: TRBJ2-3
CDR3 DNA: TGCGCCAGCCTTCCCCGGGGGACCCTCGTCGCAGATACGCAGTATTTT
CDR3 protein: CASLPRGTLVADTQYF

V gene: TRBV28
D gene: NA
J gene: TRBJ1-2
CDR3 DNA: TGTGCCAGCAGCCCCGGGTGGAACTATGGCTACACCTTC
CDR3 protein: CASSPGWNYGYTF

V gene: TRBV7-8
D gene: NA
J gene: TRBJ1-5
CDR3 DNA: TGTGCCAGCAGGGGAGGGGATCAGCCCCAGCATTTT
CDR3 protein: CASRGGDQPQHF

V gene: TRBV18
D gene: NA
J gene: TRBJ1-1
CDR3 DNA: TGTGCCAGCTCCCAGTTTGAAAGGGCCGGGGGCACTGAAGCTTTCTTT
CDR3 protein: CASSQFERAGGTEAFF

V gene: TRBV4-2
D gene: NA
J gene: TRBJ1-6
CDR3 DNA: TGTGCCAGCAGCCAAGATAGGAGGGCCTATAATTCACCCCTCCACTTT
CDR3 protein: CASSQDRRAYNSPLHF

V gene: TRBV6-5
D gene: NA
J gene: TRBJ1-1
CDR3 DNA: TGTGCCAGCAGTTACTCGACTTCTCAGAACACTGAAGCTTTCTTT
CDR3 protein: CASSYSTSQNTEAFF

V gene: TRBV4-3
D gene: NA
J gene: TRBJ2-1
CDR3 DNA: TGCGCCAGCAGCCAAGGAACTCGCCGTGGTGAGCAGTTCTTC
CDR3 protein: CASSQGTRRGEQFF

V gene: TRBV6-5
D gene: TRBD1
J gene: TRBJ1-2
CDR3 DNA: TGTGCCAGCAGTCTCGGGACAGGGGGGGGCTACACCTTC
CDR3 protein: CASSLGTGGGYTF

V gene: TRBV6-5
D gene: TRBD1
J gene: TRBJ1-2
CDR3 DNA: TGTGCCAGCAGTTGGGGACAGGGAGGTGTCTATGGCTACACCTTC
CDR3 protein: CASSWGQGGVYGYTF

V gene: TRBV6-5
D gene: NA
J gene: TRBJ1-2
CDR3 DNA: TGTGCCAGCAGTCGATCGACAGACTATGGCTACACCTTC
CDR3 protein: CASSRSTDYGYTF

V gene: TRBV19
D gene: NA
J gene: TRBJ1-1
CDR3 DNA: TGTGCCAGTAGTCCCGGTGTTTGGGGCCGGAACACTGAAGCTTTCTTT
CDR3 protein: CASSPGVWGRNTEAFF

V gene: TRBV11-2
D gene: TRBD1
J gene: TRBJ2-7
CDR3 DNA: TGTGCCAGCAGCTCAGACAGGGTGAATACCTACGAGCAGTACTTC
CDR3 protein: CASSSDRVNTYEQYF

V gene: TRBV7-9
D gene: NA
J gene: TRBJ1-1
CDR3 DNA: TGTGCCAGCAGCTTGTTAGGGGGGGGCGGCACTGAAGCTTTCTTT
CDR3 protein: CASSLLGGGGTEAFF

V gene: TRBV29-1
D gene: TRBD1
J gene: TRBJ1-3
CDR3 DNA: TGCAGCGTTGATGGGACAGGGGGTGGAAACACCATATATTTT
CDR3 protein: CSVDGTGGGNTIYF

V gene: TRBV29-1
D gene: NA
J gene: TRBJ2-3
CDR3 DNA: TGCAGCGTCCTTGAGGTGACAGATACGCAGTATTTT
CDR3 protein: CSVLEVTDTQYF

V gene: TRBV4-1
D gene: NA
J gene: TRBJ1-5
CDR3 DNA: TGCGCCAGCAGCCGAGCAAGGGGGCCCCAGCATTTT
CDR3 protein: CASSRARGPQHF

V gene: TRBV10-3
D gene: NA
J gene: TRBJ2-3
CDR3 DNA: TGTGCCATCAGTCGGGACTCACTTAGCACAGATACGCAGTATTTT
CDR3 protein: CAISRDSLSTDTQYF

V gene: TRBV2
D gene: NA
J gene: TRBJ1-6
CDR3 DNA: TGTGCCAGCAGTGACGGGGATAGATTATGGTCACCCCTCCACTTT
CDR3 protein: CASSDGDRLWSPLHF

V gene: TRBV6-6
D gene: TRBD2
J gene: TRBJ2-1
CDR3 DNA: TGTGCCAGCACCTTGGGCGGGGGGGCGAGTAATGAGCAGTTCTTC
CDR3 protein: CASTLGGGASNEQFF

V gene: TRBV11-2
D gene: TRBD1
J gene: TRBJ1-1
CDR3 DNA: TGTGCCAGCAGCTCCGACAGGGGAAGAGGGACTGAAGCTTTCTTT
CDR3 protein: CASSSDRGRGTEAFF

V gene: TRBV10-3
D gene: TRBD2
J gene: TRBJ2-2
CDR3 DNA: TGTGCCATCAGATTTAGCGGGGGGGCGTCTAATACCGGGCTGTTTTTT
CDR3 protein: CAIRFSGGASNTGLFF

V gene: TRBV6-5
D gene: TRBD1
J gene: TRBJ1-4
CDR3 DNA: TGTGCCAGCAGGACCGGACAGGCAACTAATGAAAAACTGTTTTTT
CDR3 protein: CASRTGQATNEKLFF

V gene: TRBV15
D gene: NA
J gene: TRBJ2-3
CDR3 DNA: TGTGCCACGGGGGGTGGGGCCCGACACACAGATACGCAGTATTTT
CDR3 protein: CATGGGARHTDTQYF

V gene: TRBV28
D gene: NA
J gene: TRBJ2-1
CDR3 DNA: TGTGCCAGCAGGTTGGTGGGCGCCTACAATGAGCAGTTCTTC
CDR3 protein: CASRLVGAYNEQFF

V gene: TRBV9
D gene: NA
J gene: TRBJ1-3
CDR3 DNA: TGTGCCAGCAGCCCCAGTGCCCTGGCTGGAAACACCATATATTTT
CDR3 protein: CASSPSALAGNTIYF

V gene: TRBV4-2
D gene: NA
J gene: TRBJ1-2
CDR3 DNA: TGTGCCAGCAGCCCGCCTCGGAGGTCCGCGGCTGGCTACACCTTC
CDR3 protein: CASSPPRRSAAGYTF

V gene: TRBV11-3
D gene: NA
J gene: TRBJ1-1
CDR3 DNA: TGTGCCAGCAGCCCTCGGACGGGGACTGAAGCTTTCTTT
CDR3 protein: CASSPRTGTEAFF

V gene: TRBV7-3
D gene: NA
J gene: TRBJ1-1
CDR3 DNA: TGTGCCAGCAGCTTTCGACAGACCGGGGAAGCTTTCTTT
CDR3 protein: CASSFRQTGEAFF

V gene: TRBV6-1
D gene: NA
J gene: TRBJ1-1
CDR3 DNA: TGTGCCAGCAGTCTAGACGGGAACACTGAAGCTTTCTTT
CDR3 protein: CASSLDGNTEAFF

V gene: TRBV6-6
D gene: TRBD2
J gene: TRBJ2-1
CDR3 DNA: TGTGCCAGCAGACCTAGCGGTGGAGATTACAATGAGCAGTTCTTC
CDR3 protein: CASRPSGGDYNEQFF

V gene: TRBV6-4
D gene: NA
J gene: TRBJ1-6
CDR3 DNA: TGTGCCAGCAGATCGGAGGGTCGAAATTCACCCCTCCACTTT
CDR3 protein: CASRSEGRNSPLHF

V gene: TRBV7-8
D gene: NA
J gene: TRBJ1-5
CDR3 DNA: TGTGCCAGCAGCCCCTACAATCAGCCCCAGCATTTT
CDR3 protein: CASSPYNQPQHF